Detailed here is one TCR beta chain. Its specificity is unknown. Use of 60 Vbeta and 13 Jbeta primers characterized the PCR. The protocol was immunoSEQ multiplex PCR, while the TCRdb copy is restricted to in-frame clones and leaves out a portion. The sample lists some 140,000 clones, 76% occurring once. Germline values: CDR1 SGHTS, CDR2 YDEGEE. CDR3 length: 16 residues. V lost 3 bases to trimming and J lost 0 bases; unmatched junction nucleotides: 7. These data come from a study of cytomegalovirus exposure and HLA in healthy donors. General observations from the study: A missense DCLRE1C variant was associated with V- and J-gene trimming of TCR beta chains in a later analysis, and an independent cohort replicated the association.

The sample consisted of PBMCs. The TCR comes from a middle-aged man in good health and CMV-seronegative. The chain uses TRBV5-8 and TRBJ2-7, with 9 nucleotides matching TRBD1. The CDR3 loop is CASSSGQGPSSYEQYF. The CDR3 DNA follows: TGTGCCAGCAGCTCGGGACAGGGCCCGAGCTCCTACGAGCAGTACTTC.